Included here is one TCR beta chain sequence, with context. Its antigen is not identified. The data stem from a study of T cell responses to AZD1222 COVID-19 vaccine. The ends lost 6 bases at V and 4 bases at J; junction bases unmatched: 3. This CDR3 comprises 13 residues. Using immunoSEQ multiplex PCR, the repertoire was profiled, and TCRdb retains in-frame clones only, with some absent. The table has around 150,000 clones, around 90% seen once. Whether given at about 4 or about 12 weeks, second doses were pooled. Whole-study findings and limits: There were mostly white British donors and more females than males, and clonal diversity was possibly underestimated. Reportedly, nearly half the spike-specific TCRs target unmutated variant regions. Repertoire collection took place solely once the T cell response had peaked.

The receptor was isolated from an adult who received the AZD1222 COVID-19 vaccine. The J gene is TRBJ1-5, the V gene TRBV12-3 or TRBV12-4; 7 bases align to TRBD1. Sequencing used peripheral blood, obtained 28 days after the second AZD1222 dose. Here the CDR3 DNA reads TGTGCCAGCAGGGCGACAGGGAATCAGCCCCAGCATTTT. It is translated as CASRATGNQPQHF.